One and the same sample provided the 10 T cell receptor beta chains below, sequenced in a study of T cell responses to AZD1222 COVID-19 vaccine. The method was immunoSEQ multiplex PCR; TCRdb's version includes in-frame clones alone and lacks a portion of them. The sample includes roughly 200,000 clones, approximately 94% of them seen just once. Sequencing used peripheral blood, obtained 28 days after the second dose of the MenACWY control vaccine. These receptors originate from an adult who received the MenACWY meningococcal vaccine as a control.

Here the CDR3 reads CASSRVPYEQYF. CDR3 bases: TGTGCCAGTAGCAGGGTACCCTACGAGCAGTACTTC. The chain couples TRBV19 to TRBJ2-7; a possible D gene is TRBD1 (5 bases). Trimming stripped 6 bases from V and 2 bases from J, with 8 bases between. Germline assignment: CDR1 LNHDA and CDR2 SQIVND (reference sequence). The CDR3 contains 12 residues.

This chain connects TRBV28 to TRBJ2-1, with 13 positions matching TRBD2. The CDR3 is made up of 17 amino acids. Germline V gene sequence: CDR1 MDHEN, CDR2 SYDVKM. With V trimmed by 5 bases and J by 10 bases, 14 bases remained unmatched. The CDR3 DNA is TGTGCCAGCAGTCCCGGGACTAGCGGGGAGCGGGCGGAAGAGCAGTTCTTC. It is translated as CASSPGTSGERAEEQFF.

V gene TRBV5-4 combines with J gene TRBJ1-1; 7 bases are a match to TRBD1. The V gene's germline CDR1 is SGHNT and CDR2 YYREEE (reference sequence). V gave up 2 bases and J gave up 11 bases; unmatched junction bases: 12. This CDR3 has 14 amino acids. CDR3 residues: CASSLNNARGWAFF. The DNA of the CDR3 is TGTGCCAGCAGCTTAAATAACGCCAGGGGGTGGGCTTTCTTT.

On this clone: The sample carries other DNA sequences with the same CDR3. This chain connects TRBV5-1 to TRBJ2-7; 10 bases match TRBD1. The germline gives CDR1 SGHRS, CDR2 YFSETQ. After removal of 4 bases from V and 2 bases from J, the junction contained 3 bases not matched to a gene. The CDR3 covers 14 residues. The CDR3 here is CASSSGQGAYEQYF. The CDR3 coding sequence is TGCGCCAGCAGCAGTGGACAGGGGGCCTACGAGCAGTACTTC.

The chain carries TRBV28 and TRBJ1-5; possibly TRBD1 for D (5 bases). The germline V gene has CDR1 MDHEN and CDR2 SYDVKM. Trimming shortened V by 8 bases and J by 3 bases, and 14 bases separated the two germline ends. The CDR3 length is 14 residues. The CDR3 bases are TGTGCCAGCGGGCAGGGCTCCAACAATCAGCCCCAGCATTTT. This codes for CASGQGSNNQPQHF. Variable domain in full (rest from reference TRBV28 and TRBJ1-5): DVKVTQSSRYLVKRTGEKVFLECVQDMDHENMFWYRQDPGLGLRLIYFSYDVKMKEKGDIPEGYSVSREKKERFSLILESASTNQTSMYLCASGQGSNNQPQHFGDGTRLSIL.

The DNA for the CDR3 is TGTGCCAGCCGGGACAGAAATAATTCACCCCTCCACTTT. Residues: CASRDRNNSPLHF. This chain joins TRBV6-5 and TRBJ1-6; TRBD1 agrees at 7 bases. J was trimmed by 5 bases and V by 8 bases; bases with no gene match: 3. The germline gives CDR1 MNHEY, CDR2 SVGAGI. The CDR3 spans 13 residues.

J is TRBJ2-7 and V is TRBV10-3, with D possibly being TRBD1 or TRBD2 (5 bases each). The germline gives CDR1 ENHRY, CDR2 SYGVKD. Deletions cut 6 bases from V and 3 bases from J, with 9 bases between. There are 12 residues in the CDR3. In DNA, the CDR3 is TGTGCCATCAGAGGGACCAACTACGAGCAGTACTTC. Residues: CAIRGTNYEQYF.

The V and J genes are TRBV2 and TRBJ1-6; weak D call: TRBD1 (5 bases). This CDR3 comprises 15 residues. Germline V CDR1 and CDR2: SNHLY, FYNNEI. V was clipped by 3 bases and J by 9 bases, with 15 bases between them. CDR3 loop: CASSDGPLGGSPLHF. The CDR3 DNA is TGTGCCAGCAGTGACGGCCCTCTTGGGGGTTCACCCCTCCACTTT. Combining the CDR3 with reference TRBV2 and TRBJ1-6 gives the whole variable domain EPEVTQTPSHQVTQMGQEVILRCVPISNHLYFYWYRQILGQKVEFLVSFYNNEISEKSEIFDDQFSVERPDGSNFTLKIRSTKLEDSAMYFCASSDGPLGGSPLHFGNGTRLTVT.

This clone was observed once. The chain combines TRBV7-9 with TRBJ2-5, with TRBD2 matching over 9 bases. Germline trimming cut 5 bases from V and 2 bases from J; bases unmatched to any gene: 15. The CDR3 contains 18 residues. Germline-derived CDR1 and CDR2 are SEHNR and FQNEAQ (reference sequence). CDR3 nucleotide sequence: TGTGCCAGCAGCCCCGCTAAAGCGGGGGGATATCCGCAAGAGACCCAGTACTTC. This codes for CASSPAKAGGYPQETQYF.

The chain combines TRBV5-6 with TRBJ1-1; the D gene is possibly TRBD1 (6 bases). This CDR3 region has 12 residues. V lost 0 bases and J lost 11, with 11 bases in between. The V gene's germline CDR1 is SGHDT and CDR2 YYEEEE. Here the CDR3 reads CASSLDGGEAFF. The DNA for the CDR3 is TGTGCCAGCAGCTTGGATGGGGGCGAGGCTTTCTTT.